The T cell receptor (beta chain) under discussion was sequenced for a study of shared clonotypes between healthy human individuals. Study details: Researchers assigned three CD4 naive, three CD4 memory, two CD8 naive and one CD8 memory plate to each donor.

The table lists this clone with a count of one. The antigen remains undetermined. The assay used deep level. Clones were sequenced by immunoSEQ multiplex PCR, and TCRdb holds only the in-frame ones, with some missing. The sample holds about 1.9 million clones, 93% seen once. Study-wide points: Measured sharing among donors was expected to vary with sequencing depth. A reduction in generation probabilities was seen for non-shared clonotypes relative to those shared by all four donors.

Germline V CDR1 and CDR2: LNHNV, YYDKDF (reference sequence). V lost 1 base and J 3 bases, leaving 22 bases between the germline ends. This CDR3 region has 18 residues. CD45RO-negative CD8 cells positively selected for CCR7 made up the naive population, which excluded terminally differentiated effector memory CD45RA+ cells. The chain recombines TRBV15 with TRBJ2-7; a possible D gene is TRBD2 (7 bases). The TCR originated in a man between 18 and 29 years old in good health. Some clones in this sample may be carry-over from other donors' samples. The sequenced material came from naive CD8+ T cells from PBMCs. The DNA of the CDR3 is TGTGCCACCAGCAGAGTAAGGCCCCTAGGGGGGGCAGTCTACGAGCAGTACTTC. It is translated as CATSRVRPLGGAVYEQYF. Full variable domain (rest looked up from reference TRBV15 and TRBJ2-7): DAMVIQNPRYQVTQFGKPVTLSCSQTLNHNVMYWYQQKSSQAPKLLFHYYDKDFNNEADTPDNFQSRRPNTSFCFLDIRSPGLGDTAMYLCATSRVRPLGGAVYEQYFGPGTRLTVT.